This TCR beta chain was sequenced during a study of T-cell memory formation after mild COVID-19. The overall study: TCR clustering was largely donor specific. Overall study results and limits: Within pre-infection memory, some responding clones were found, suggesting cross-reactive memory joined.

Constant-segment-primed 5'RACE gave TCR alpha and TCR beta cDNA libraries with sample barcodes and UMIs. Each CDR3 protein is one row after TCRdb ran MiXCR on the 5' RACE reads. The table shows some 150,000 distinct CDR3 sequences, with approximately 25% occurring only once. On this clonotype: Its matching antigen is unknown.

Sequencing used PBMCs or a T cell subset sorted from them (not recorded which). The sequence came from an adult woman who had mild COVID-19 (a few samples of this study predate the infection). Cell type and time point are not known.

The chain's CDR3 is CASRGPPGRMNTEAFF. As DNA, the CDR3 is TGTGCCAGTAGGGGCCCACCGGGACGGATGAACACTGAAGCTTTCTTT. The chain links TRBV19 to TRBJ1-1; possible D gene TRBD1, 5 bases. The CDR3 length is 16 residues. V was trimmed by 6 bases and J by 0 bases, leaving 17 bases between them. CDR1 is LNHDA, CDR2 SQIVND, per germline (reference sequence).